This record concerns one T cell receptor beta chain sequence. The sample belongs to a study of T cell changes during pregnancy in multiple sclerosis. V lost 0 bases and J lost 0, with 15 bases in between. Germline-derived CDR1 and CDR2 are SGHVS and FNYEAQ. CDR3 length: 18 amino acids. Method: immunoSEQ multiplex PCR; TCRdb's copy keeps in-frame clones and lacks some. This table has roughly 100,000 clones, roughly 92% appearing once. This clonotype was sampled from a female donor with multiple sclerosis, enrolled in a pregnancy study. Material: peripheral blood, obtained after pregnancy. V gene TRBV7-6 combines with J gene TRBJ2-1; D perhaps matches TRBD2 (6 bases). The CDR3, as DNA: TGTGCCAGCAGCTTAGCAAGAACCGGGGGTAGCTCCTACAATGAGCAGTTCTTC. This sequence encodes CASSLARTGGSSYNEQFF.